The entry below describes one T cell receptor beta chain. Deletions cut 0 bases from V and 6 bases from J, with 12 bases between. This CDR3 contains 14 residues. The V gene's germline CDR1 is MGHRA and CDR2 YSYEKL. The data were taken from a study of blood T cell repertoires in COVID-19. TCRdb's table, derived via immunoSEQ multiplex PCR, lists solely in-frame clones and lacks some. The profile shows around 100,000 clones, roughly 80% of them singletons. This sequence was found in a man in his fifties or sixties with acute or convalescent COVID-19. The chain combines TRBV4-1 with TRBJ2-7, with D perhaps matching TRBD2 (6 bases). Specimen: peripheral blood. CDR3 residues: CASSQDIRDSEQYV. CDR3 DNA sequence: TGCGCCAGCAGCCAAGATATCAGGGACTCCGAGCAGTACGTC.